One sample yielded the 2 T cell receptor beta chains listed below, sequenced in a study of regulatory T cells in long-lasting Graves disease. Arm-PCR of CDR3 regions and iRepertoire HTBI primers were used to build TCR beta libraries. In TCRdb, the multiplex PCR reads were re-called with MiXCR into one record per CDR3 protein. The table has roughly 220,000 distinct CDR3 sequences, around 18% seen once; the top ten hold approximately 20%. As to time point: newly diagnosed GD, antithyroid drugs for less than 3 months. Isolated PBMC RNA provided the starting material for the TCR library. The source was peripheral blood mononuclear cells (PBMCs), collected at new diagnosis, from a patient treated with antithyroid drugs. These TCRs come from a female donor with Graves disease.

The chain carries TRBV20-1 and TRBJ1-5; the D is unclear. The ends were cut back, 5 bases at V and 3 bases at J, with 8 bases in the middle. The CDR3 covers 12 residues. Germline lookup yields CDR1 DFQATT and CDR2 SNEGSKA (reference sequence). CDR3 sequence reads: CSAAGVNQPQHF. For the CDR3, the DNA is TGCAGTGCTGCGGGCGTCAATCAGCCCCAGCATTTT.

This clonotype was detected many times. CDR3 in amino acids: CASSSGLVEDEQYF. CDR3 bases: TGTGCCAGCAGCTCAGGACTAGTTGAAGACGAGCAGTACTTC. The chain recombines TRBV7-6 with TRBJ2-7, with TRBD2 matching over 7 bases. CDR3 length: 14 residues. The V segment lost 4 bases and the J segment 5 bases; nucleotides outside the gene matches: 8. CDR1 SGHVS and CDR2 FNYEAQ come from the germline V gene.